This T cell receptor beta chain derives from a study of T cell repertoires in cytomegalovirus infection. About the research overall: Signatures in public TCR beta sequences pointed to both CMV infection and matching HLA type. Overall study findings and caveats: Across the ex vivo response, the dominant clonotypes were HLA-C-restricted CMV-specific TCR beta clonotypes. Cumulative public TCR beta family frequency identified carriers of CMV plus the relevant HLA.

The V and J ends lost 5 bases and 6 bases, in that order; junction bases with no gene match: 12. Germline V gene lookup returns CDR1 MNHEY and CDR2 SMNVEV (reference sequence). CDR3 size: 15 residues. TCRdb reprocessed the reads via MiXCR and lists one record per CDR3 protein. The sample has about 260,000 distinct CDR3 sequences, roughly an eighth seen once; the top ten hold around 9.5%. This clonotype has more than one count but fewer than ten. Its antigen is not known. This receptor was taken from a human donor in good health (CMV status not recorded). Some clones in this sample may be carry-over from other donors' samples. Sequencing was carried out using PBMCs. The chain uses TRBV27 and TRBJ1-1, with 7 bases matching TRBD1. The CDR3 loop reads CASSGSTGRGAEAFF. CDR3 DNA: TGTGCCAGCAGTGGGTCGACAGGGCGAGGTGCTGAAGCTTTCTTT.